The 2 T cell receptor beta chains reported below all come from one sample, sequenced in a study of T cell repertoires in cytomegalovirus infection. Via MiXCR, TCRdb re-called the reads, giving one row per CDR3 protein. Found here are roughly 310,000 distinct CDR3 sequences, under 20% of them singletons; the top ten hold approximately 12%. Sequencing used PBMCs. The receptors here all came from a human donor in good health (CMV status not recorded). Some clones in this sample may be carry-over from other donors' samples.

This clonotype has more than one count but fewer than ten. This rearrangement joins TRBV4-3 to TRBJ2-7, with TRBD2 identical over 9 bases. Germline CDR1 is LGHNA and CDR2 is YSLEER. Trimming at V came to 2 bases and at J to 2 bases, leaving 7 bases not matched to a gene. The CDR3 spans 16 residues. CDR3 sequence (DNA): TGCGCCAGCAGCCAAAGCTCTAGCGGGGAAACCTACGAGCAGTACTTC. As protein: CASSQSSSGETYEQYF.

The table lists this clonotype with a few counts. CDR3 residues: CASSITPYFSLTGELFF. The CDR3 DNA sequence: TGTGCCAGCAGTATTACCCCTTATTTTTCGCTCACCGGGGAGCTGTTTTTT. This sequence joins TRBV6-1 and TRBJ2-2; the D is unclear. The CDR3 length is 17 residues. Trimming removed 5 bases at V and 4 bases at J, with 20 bases between. Germline V lookup: CDR1 MNHNS, CDR2 SASEGT.